The 13 T cell receptor beta chains listed next were all sequenced from one sample in a study of monozygotic twins with inflammatory bowel disease. TCRdb re-called the 5' RACE reads, yielding one record per CDR3 amino acid sequence without DNA. The sample totals 350,000 to 500,000 distinct CDR3 sequences. Input material: blood. These receptors were obtained from a human donor with ulcerative colitis or Crohn's disease, or a healthy co-twin of an affected twin (not recorded which).

The V gene is TRBV18, the J gene TRBJ2-7; there is no DNA to check the TCRdb D call of TRBD1. The CDR3 is made up of 15 amino acids. Looked up from germline, CDR1 is KGHSH and CDR2 is LQKENI. This chain's CDR3 is CASSPGTVPSYEQYF.

V and J are TRBV19 and TRBJ1-5; TCRdb's assignment of TRBD1 cannot be checked, as there is no DNA. This CDR3 is 15 amino acids long. CDR1 and CDR2 (germline): LNHDA, SQIVND (reference sequence). CDR3 sequence reads: CASSTGQPGNQPQHF. Filled out from reference TRBV19 and TRBJ1-5, the complete variable domain reads DGGITQSPKYLFRKEGQNVTLSCEQNLNHDAMYWYRQDPGQGLRLIYYSQIVNDFQKGDIAEGYSVSREKKESFPLTVTSAQKNPTAFYLCASSTGQPGNQPQHFGDGTRLSIL.

The chain combines TRBV18 with TRBJ1-1. Germline V gene data show CDR1 as KGHSH and CDR2 as LQKENI. The CDR3 is 13 amino acids. The CDR3 is CASSPPLNTEAFF.

V usage is TRBV11-2 and J usage is TRBJ2-1. This CDR3 has 11 amino acids. The germline V gene has CDR1 SGHAT and CDR2 FQNNGV. The CDR3 loop is CASSNTNEQFF.

V is TRBV5-1 and J is TRBJ2-5. Per germline, CDR1 SGHRS and CDR2 YFSETQ. This CDR3 is 15 amino acids long. The CDR3 spells CASSQTRQRQETQYF.

The rearrangement links TRBV5-1 to TRBJ1-4. The CDR3 is 14 residues long. Per germline, CDR1 SGHRS and CDR2 YFSETQ. The chain's CDR3 is CASRMERTNEKLFF.

The gene calls are TRBV6-2 or TRBV6-3 and TRBJ2-2; the D call from TCRdb, TRBD1, cannot be confirmed without DNA. The germline V gene encodes CDR1 MNHEY and CDR2 SVGEGT. This CDR3 is built from 14 residues. The CDR3 is CASRSGQGAGELFF.

The chain is built from TRBV7-9 and TRBJ2-7; TCRdb designates TRBD1, a call that cannot be tested without DNA. The germline V gene has CDR1 SEHNR and CDR2 FQNEAQ (reference sequence). There are 14 residues in the CDR3. This CDR3 reads CASSLVQGYDEQYF. Looking up the rest from reference TRBV7-9 and TRBJ2-7 gives the full variable domain: DTGVSQNPRHKITKRGQNVTFRCDPISEHNRLYWYRQTLGQGPEFLTYFQNEAQLEKSRLLSDRFSAERPKGSFSTLEIQRTEQGDSAMYLCASSLVQGYDEQYFGPGTRLTVT.

The chain employs TRBV29-1 and TRBJ2-1; TCRdb's D call of TRBD2 is untestable without DNA. The CDR3 contains 14 residues. Germline assignment: CDR1 SQVTM and CDR2 ANQGSEA. The CDR3 protein is CSGGLAGAESEQFF.

The chain combines TRBV20-1 with TRBJ1-2; there is no DNA to check the TCRdb D call of TRBD1. Per germline, CDR1 DFQATT and CDR2 SNEGSKA (reference sequence). This CDR3 has 14 amino acids. The CDR3 here is CSARDPRDRGGYTF.

The chain links TRBV5-1 to TRBJ2-7; TCRdb returns TRBD1, unconfirmable since there is no DNA. The germline V gene has CDR1 SGHRS and CDR2 YFSETQ. The CDR3 sequence is 14 residues long. The CDR3 reads CASSSDSFSYEQYF.

The J gene is TRBJ2-3, the V gene TRBV4-2; TCRdb's assignment of TRBD2 cannot be checked, as there is no DNA. The germline gives CDR1 LGHNA, CDR2 YNFKEQ. This CDR3 region has 16 residues. The CDR3: CASSQESRARIDTQYF.

The chain links TRBV18 to TRBJ2-7; checking the TCRdb D call of TRBD2 is not possible without DNA. In germline, CDR1 is KGHSH, CDR2 LQKENI. The CDR3 contains 13 residues. The CDR3 reads CASSQGGAYEQYF.